Listed below are T cell receptor beta chains from one sample, sequenced in a study of blood T cell repertoires in COVID-19. Profiling relied on immunoSEQ multiplex PCR, and the TCRdb table lists in-frame clones only, not all of them. The repertoire holds roughly 69,000 clones, with 65% to 80% as singletons. Sequencing was done on a sample of peripheral blood. The receptor source for this set is a woman in her forties or fifties with acute or convalescent COVID-19. The CDR3 runs from the conserved cysteine through the conserved F or W. A D gene is named only where the DNA matches it firmly. The size entry is marked missing in some rows and otherwise reads once, few, many or a size class.

.	TRBV11-2	TRBJ1-1	TRBD1	CASSLIQGARMNTEAFF	TGTGCCAGCAGCTTAATCCAGGGGGCACGTATGAACACTGAAGCTTTCTTT
.	TRBV5-1	TRBJ2-1	TRBD2	CASSFDKTSGIYNEQFF	TGCGCCAGCAGCTTTGATAAGACTAGCGGGATTTACAATGAGCAGTTCTTC
.	TRBV3-1/TRBV3-2	TRBJ1-5	.	CASSPGHNSNQPQHF	TGTGCCAGCTCGCCGGGACACAATAGCAATCAGCCCCAGCATTTT
.	TRBV7-3	TRBJ2-5	.	CASSSTREETQYF	TGTGCCAGCAGCTCGACACGAGAAGAGACCCAGTACTTC
.	TRBV20-1	TRBJ2-1	TRBD1	CSARGQSVQFF	TGCAGTGCTAGGGGACAGTCAGTGCAGTTCTTC
.	TRBV24-1	TRBJ1-2	TRBD1	CATSDAPGQGAGGYTF	TGTGCCACCAGTGATGCCCCGGGACAGGGGGCGGGTGGCTACACCTTC
once	TRBV7-2	TRBJ2-7	TRBD2	CASSFRGTSGRAPYEQYF	TGTGCCAGCAGCTTCCGCGGGACTAGCGGGAGGGCCCCCTACGAGCAGTACTTC
.	TRBV19	TRBJ1-5	TRBD1	CASSIGTASNQPQHF	TGTGCCAGTAGTATCGGGACAGCGAGCAATCAGCCCCAGCATTTT
.	TRBV5-1	TRBJ1-1	TRBD1	CASSGDRVGEDTEAFF	TGCGCCAGCAGCGGGGACAGGGTGGGGGAGGACACTGAAGCTTTCTTT
.	TRBV19	TRBJ1-5	.	CASSIEGPGQPQHF	TGTGCCAGTAGTATAGAGGGTCCGGGTCAGCCCCAGCATTTT
few	TRBV12-2	TRBJ1-1	.	CASREPRDRESTEAFF	TGTGCAAGTCGCGAACCCCGGGACAGGGAAAGTACTGAAGCTTTCTTT
.	TRBV19	TRBJ1-2	TRBD1	CASSPRTGTGYTF	TGTGCCAGTAGTCCTCGGACAGGGACTGGCTACACCTTC
once	TRBV2	TRBJ2-1	TRBD2	CASRRGGGSYNEQFF	TGTGCCAGCCGGCGGGGGGGCGGCTCCTACAATGAGCAGTTCTTC
once	TRBV24-1	TRBJ2-1	TRBD2	CATSEYLAGGTQNNEQFF	TGTGCCACCAGTGAATATCTAGCGGGGGGCACTCAAAACAATGAGCAGTTCTTC
.	TRBV19	TRBJ2-7	.	CASSAGTNYEQYF	TGTGCCAGTAGTGCCGGGACAAACTACGAGCAGTACTTC
.	TRBV27	TRBJ2-1	TRBD2	CASSSPGTSVHEQFF	TGTGCCAGCAGTTCCCCCGGGACTAGTGTTCATGAGCAGTTCTTC
.	TRBV6-6	TRBJ1-2	.	CASSYPEGTSRETF	TGTGCCAGCAGTTACCCCGAAGGGACAAGCAGGGAAACCTTC
.	TRBV7-2	TRBJ1-6	.	CASSQPQVIYNSPLHF	TGTGCCAGCAGCCAGCCACAGGTGATCTATAATTCACCCCTCCACTTT
.	TRBV7-2	TRBJ2-7	TRBD2	CASSLAVLAGVGTYEQYF	TGTGCCAGCAGCTTAGCGGTGCTAGCGGGAGTAGGGACCTACGAGCAGTACTTC
.	TRBV30	TRBJ1-4	.	CAWSVGDEKLFF	TGTGCCTGGAGTGTAGGGGATGAAAAACTGTTTTTT
.	TRBV21-1	TRBJ1-1	.	CASSKALTGGKTEAFF	TGTGCCAGCAGCAAAGCGTTGACAGGGGGGAAGACTGAAGCTTTCTTT
.	TRBV4-3	TRBJ2-1	TRBD2	CASSQDLRGGNNEQFF	TGCGCCAGCAGCCAAGATTTACGGGGGGGGAACAATGAGCAGTTCTTC
.	TRBV9	TRBJ2-7	TRBD1	CASSVGQDLSYEQYF	TGTGCCAGCAGCGTTGGACAGGACCTCTCCTACGAGCAGTACTTC
.	TRBV9	TRBJ2-2	.	CASSVGGAGAGELFF	TGTGCCAGCAGCGTAGGGGGCGCAGGTGCGGGGGAGCTGTTTTTT
.	TRBV13	TRBJ2-5	.	CASSFSGETQYF	TGTGCCAGCAGCTTTAGCGGTGAGACCCAGTACTTC
.	TRBV30	TRBJ1-4	.	CAWSGAGRTTNEKLFF	TGTGCCTGGAGTGGGGCGGGAAGAACAACTAATGAAAAACTGTTTTTT
.	TRBV27	TRBJ1-6	.	CASREQGVRDSPLHF	TGTGCCAGCAGAGAACAGGGTGTTCGGGATTCACCCCTCCACTTT
.	TRBV29-1	TRBJ2-3	.	CSATGQGGTDTQYF	TGCAGCGCCACAGGGCAGGGTGGCACAGATACGCAGTATTTT
.	TRBV20-1	TRBJ2-7	.	CSASGSGVARSYEQYF	TGCAGTGCTAGTGGAAGCGGAGTAGCGAGATCCTACGAGCAGTACTTC
.	TRBV29-1	TRBJ1-1	.	CSVEGGRTEAFF	TGCAGCGTTGAAGGAGGGAGGACTGAAGCTTTCTTT
few	TRBV19	TRBJ2-7	TRBD1	CASHGQGTYEQYF	TGTGCCAGCCATGGACAGGGAACCTACGAGCAGTACTTC
.	TRBV7-2	TRBJ2-1	.	CASSQSIEAGSYNEQFF	TGTGCCAGCAGCCAATCGATAGAAGCGGGCTCCTACAATGAGCAGTTCTTC
.	TRBV19	TRBJ1-3	TRBD1	CASSTGTAGNTIYF	TGTGCCAGTAGTACCGGGACAGCTGGAAACACCATATATTTT
.	TRBV19	TRBJ2-7	.	CASSIQGAYEQYF	TGTGCCAGTAGTATTCAAGGGGCCTACGAGCAGTACTTC
.	TRBV19	TRBJ1-4	.	CASKPRHSLATNEKLFF	TGTGCCAGTAAGCCCCGACACAGCCTTGCAACTAATGAAAAACTGTTTTTT
once	TRBV15	TRBJ1-2	.	CATSRVRTVDGYTF	TGTGCCACCAGCAGAGTGAGGACAGTCGATGGCTACACCTTC
.	TRBV6-1	TRBJ1-5	.	CASRSDSNQPQHF	TGTGCCAGCAGGAGCGATAGCAATCAGCCCCAGCATTTT
.	TRBV27	TRBJ1-6	TRBD1	CASSFNRGPNSPLHF	TGTGCCAGCAGTTTTAACAGGGGCCCTAATTCACCCCTCCACTTT
.	TRBV23-1	TRBJ2-7	TRBD1	CASSQNPRTGGKCYEQYF	TGCGCCAGCAGTCAAAACCCCCGGACAGGGGGGAAATGCTACGAGCAGTACTTC
.	TRBV28	TRBJ2-7	.	CASSPPGSRYEQYF	TGTGCCAGCAGTCCCCCTGGGAGCCGCTACGAGCAGTACTTC
.	TRBV29-1	TRBJ1-4	TRBD1	CSAGQGSFEKLFF	TGCAGCGCTGGACAGGGTTCGTTTGAAAAACTGTTTTTT
.	TRBV3-1/TRBV3-2	TRBJ2-1	TRBD2	CASSHRGGTDEQFF	TGTGCCAGCAGCCACCGCGGGGGGACGGATGAGCAGTTCTTC
.	TRBV18	TRBJ1-5	.	CASSPGVSQPQHF	TGTGCCAGCTCACCCGGGGTCAGTCAGCCCCAGCATTTT
.	TRBV19	TRBJ1-4	.	CASQRGTNEKLFF	TGTGCCAGCCAGCGGGGGACTAATGAAAAACTGTTTTTT
.	TRBV19	TRBJ1-5	TRBD1	CASSTGGAGGSNQPQHF	TGTGCCAGTAGTACCGGAGGGGCAGGGGGTAGCAATCAGCCCCAGCATTTT
.	TRBV7-3	TRBJ2-5	.	CASSGGSGETQYF	TGTGCCAGCAGCGGCGGAAGTGGGGAGACCCAGTACTTC
.	TRBV6-5	TRBJ1-2	.	CASSRDSNYGYTF	TGTGCCAGCAGCCGCGACAGTAACTATGGCTACACCTTC
.	TRBV29-1	TRBJ2-1	.	CSVGKQGLFDEQFF	TGCAGCGTTGGAAAGCAGGGGCTATTCGATGAGCAGTTCTTC
.	TRBV9	TRBJ2-1	TRBD1	CASSVQQGASYNEQFF	TGTGCCAGCAGCGTCCAACAGGGGGCCTCCTACAATGAGCAGTTCTTC
.	TRBV6-6	TRBJ2-7	TRBD2	CASRQTSGGIYEQYF	TGTGCCAGCAGGCAAACTAGCGGGGGTATCTACGAGCAGTACTTC